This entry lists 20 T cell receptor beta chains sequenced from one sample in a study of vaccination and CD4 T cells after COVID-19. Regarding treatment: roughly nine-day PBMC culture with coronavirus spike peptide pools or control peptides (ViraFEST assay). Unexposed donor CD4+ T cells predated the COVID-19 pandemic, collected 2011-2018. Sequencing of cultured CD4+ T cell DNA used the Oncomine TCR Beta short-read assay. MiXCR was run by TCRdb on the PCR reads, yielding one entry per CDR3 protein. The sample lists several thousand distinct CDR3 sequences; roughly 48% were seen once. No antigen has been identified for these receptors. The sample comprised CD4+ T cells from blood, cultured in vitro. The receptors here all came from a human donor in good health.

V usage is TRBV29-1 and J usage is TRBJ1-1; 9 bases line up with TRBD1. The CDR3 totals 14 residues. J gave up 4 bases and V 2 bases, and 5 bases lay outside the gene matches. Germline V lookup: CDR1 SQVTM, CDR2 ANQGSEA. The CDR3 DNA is TGCAGCGTTGAACCGGGACAGGGAAGCACTGAAGCTTTCTTT. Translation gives CSVEPGQGSTEAFF.

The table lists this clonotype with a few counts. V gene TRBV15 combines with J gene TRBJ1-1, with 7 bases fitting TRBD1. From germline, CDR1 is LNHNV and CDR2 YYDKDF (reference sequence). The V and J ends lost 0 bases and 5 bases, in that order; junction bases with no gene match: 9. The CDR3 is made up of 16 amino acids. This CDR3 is CATSRDRGQLGTEAFF. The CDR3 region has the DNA TGTGCCACCAGCAGAGATAGGGGGCAGCTTGGGACTGAAGCTTTCTTT.

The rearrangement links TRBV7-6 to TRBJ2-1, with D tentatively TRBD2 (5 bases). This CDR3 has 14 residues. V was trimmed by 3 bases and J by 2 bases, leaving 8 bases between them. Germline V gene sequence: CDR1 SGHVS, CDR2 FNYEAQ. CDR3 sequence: CASSFEEAYNEQFF. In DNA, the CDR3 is TGTGCCAGCAGCTTCGAGGAGGCCTACAATGAGCAGTTCTTC.

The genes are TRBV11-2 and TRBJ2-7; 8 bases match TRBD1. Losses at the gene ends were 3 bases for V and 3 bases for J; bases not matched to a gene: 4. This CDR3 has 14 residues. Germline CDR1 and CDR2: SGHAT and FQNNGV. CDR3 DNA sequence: TGTGCCAGCAGCTTCCCGACAGGGGTCTACGAGCAGTACTTC. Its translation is CASSFPTGVYEQYF. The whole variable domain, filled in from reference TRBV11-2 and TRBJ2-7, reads EAGVAQSPRYKIIEKRQSVAFWCNPISGHATLYWYQQILGQGPKLLIQFQNNGVVDDSQLPKDRFSAERLKGVDSTLKIQPAKLEDSAVYLCASSFPTGVYEQYFGPGTRLTVT.

The CDR3 is CASIPPAGYGYTF. CDR3 in DNA: TGTGCCAGTATCCCCCCGGCCGGCTATGGCTACACCTTC. V is TRBV19 and J is TRBJ1-2; no clear D. This CDR3 spans 13 amino acids. The ends were cut back, 7 bases at V and 4 bases at J, with 13 bases in the middle. Germline loops: CDR1 LNHDA, CDR2 SQIVND (reference sequence).

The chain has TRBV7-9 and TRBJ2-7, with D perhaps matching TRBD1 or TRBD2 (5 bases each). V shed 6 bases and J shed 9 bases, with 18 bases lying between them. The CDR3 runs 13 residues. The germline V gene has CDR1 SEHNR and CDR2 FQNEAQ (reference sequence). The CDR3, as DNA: TGTGCCAGCAGTTCAGCGGCAGGGCAAGTGCAGTACTTC. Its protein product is CASSSAAGQVQYF.

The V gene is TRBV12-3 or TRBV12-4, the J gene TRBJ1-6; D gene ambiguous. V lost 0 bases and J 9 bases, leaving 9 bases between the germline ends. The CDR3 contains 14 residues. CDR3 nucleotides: TGTGCCAGCAGTTTAGCCCGGAGGGCTTCACCCCTCCACTTT. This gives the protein CASSLARRASPLHF.

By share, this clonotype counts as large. The CDR3 region has the DNA TGTGCCAGCAGTGAAGCGCGAGGGGATGGCTACACCTTC. Its protein product is CASSEARGDGYTF. The V and J genes are TRBV2 and TRBJ1-2; possibly TRBD1 for D (5 bases). The CDR3 spans 13 residues. The germline V and J ends were trimmed by 0 bases and 6 bases, with 8 bases remaining between them. From germline, CDR1 is SNHLY and CDR2 FYNNEI.

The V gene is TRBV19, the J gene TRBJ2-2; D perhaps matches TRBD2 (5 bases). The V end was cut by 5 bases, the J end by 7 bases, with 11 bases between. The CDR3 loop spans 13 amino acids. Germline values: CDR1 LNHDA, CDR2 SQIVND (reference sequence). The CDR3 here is CASSERRSGELFF. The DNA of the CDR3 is TGTGCCAGTAGTGAGCGGAGGAGCGGGGAGCTGTTTTTT. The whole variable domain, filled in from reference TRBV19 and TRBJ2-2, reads DGGITQSPKYLFRKEGQNVTLSCEQNLNHDAMYWYRQDPGQGLRLIYYSQIVNDFQKGDIAEGYSVSREKKESFPLTVTSAQKNPTAFYLCASSERRSGELFFGEGSRLTVL.

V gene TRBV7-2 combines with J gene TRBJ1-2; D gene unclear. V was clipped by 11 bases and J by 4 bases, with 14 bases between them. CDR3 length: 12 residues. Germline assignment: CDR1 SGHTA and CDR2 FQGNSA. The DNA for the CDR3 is TGTGCCTTAGGTGAGAGCGTCTATGGCTACACCTTC. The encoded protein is CALGESVYGYTF.

The CDR3 loop reads CASSLPGQGWDEQYF. Written as DNA, the CDR3 is TGTGCCAGCAGTCTTCCGGGACAGGGTTGGGACGAGCAGTACTTC. The rearrangement uses TRBV28 and TRBJ2-7; TRBD1 matches 9 bases. Germline V CDR1 and CDR2: MDHEN, SYDVKM. The CDR3 loop spans 15 amino acids. V lost 5 bases to trimming and J lost 5 bases; unmatched junction nucleotides: 10.

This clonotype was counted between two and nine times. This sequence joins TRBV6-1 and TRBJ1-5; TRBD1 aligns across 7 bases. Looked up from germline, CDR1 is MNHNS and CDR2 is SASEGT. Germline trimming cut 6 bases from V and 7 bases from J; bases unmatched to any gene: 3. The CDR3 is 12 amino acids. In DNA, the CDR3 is TGTGCCAGCAGCCCCAGGGGGCAGCCCCAGCATTTT. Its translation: CASSPRGQPQHF.

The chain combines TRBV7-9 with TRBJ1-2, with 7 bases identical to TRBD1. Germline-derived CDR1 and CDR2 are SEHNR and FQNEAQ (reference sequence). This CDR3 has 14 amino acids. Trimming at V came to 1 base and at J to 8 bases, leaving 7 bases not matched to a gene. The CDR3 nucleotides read TGTGCCAGCAGCTTAGGACAGGGCCGTAACGGCTACACCTTC. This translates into CASSLGQGRNGYTF.

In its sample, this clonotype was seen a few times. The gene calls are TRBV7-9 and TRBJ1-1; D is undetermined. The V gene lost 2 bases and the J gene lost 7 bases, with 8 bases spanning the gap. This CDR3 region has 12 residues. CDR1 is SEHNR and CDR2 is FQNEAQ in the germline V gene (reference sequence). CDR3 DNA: TGTGCCAGCAGCTTACCGCAGCTTGAAGCTTTCTTT. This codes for CASSLPQLEAFF.

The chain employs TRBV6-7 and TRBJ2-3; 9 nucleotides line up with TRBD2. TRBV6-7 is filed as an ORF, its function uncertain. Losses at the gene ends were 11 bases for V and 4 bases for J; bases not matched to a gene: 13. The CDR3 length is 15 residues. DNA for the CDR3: TGTGCCCCTCTGGGGTGGCGGGGGGGGGCAGATACGCAGTATTTT. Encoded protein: CAPLGWRGGADTQYF.

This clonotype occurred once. The CDR3 reads CASSWGYDTQYF. CDR3 coding DNA: TGTGCCAGCAGCTGGGGTTACGATACGCAGTATTTT. The V and J genes are TRBV28 and TRBJ2-3; D gene ambiguous. The CDR3 is 12 residues long. CDR1 is MDHEN and CDR2 is SYDVKM in the germline V gene. The V gene lost 6 bases and the J gene lost 6 bases, with 10 bases spanning the gap.

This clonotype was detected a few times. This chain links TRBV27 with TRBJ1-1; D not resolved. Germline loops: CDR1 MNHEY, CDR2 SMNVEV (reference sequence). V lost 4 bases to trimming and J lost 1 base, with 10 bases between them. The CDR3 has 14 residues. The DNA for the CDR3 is TGTGCCAGCAGTTCGAACCTGGGGAACACTGAAGCTTTCTTT. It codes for CASSSNLGNTEAFF.

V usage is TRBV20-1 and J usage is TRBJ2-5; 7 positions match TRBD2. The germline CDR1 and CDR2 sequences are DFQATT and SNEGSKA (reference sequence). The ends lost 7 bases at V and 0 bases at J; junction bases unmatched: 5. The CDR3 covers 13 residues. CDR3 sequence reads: CSGVGGDQETQYF. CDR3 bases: TGCAGTGGAGTTGGGGGGGACCAAGAGACCCAGTACTTC.

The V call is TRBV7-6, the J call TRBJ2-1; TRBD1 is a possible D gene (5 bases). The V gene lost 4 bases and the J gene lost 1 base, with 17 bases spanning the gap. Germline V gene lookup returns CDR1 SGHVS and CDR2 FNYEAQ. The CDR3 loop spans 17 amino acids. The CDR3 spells CASSSPLGTGSYNEQFF. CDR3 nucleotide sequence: TGTGCCAGCAGCTCCCCCTTGGGAACAGGATCCTACAATGAGCAGTTCTTC. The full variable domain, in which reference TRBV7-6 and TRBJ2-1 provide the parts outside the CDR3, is GAGVSQSPRYKVTKRGQDVALRCDPISGHVSLYWYRQALGQGPEFLTYFNYEAQQDKSGLPNDRFSAERPEGSISTLTIQRTEQRDSAMYRCASSSPLGTGSYNEQFFGPGTRLTVL.

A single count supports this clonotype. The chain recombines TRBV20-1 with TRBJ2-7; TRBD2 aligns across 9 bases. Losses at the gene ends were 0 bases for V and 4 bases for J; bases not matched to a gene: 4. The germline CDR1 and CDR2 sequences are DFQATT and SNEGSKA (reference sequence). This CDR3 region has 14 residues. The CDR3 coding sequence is TGCAGTGCTAGAGATAATAGCGGGAGATACGAGCAGTACTTC. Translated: CSARDNSGRYEQYF.